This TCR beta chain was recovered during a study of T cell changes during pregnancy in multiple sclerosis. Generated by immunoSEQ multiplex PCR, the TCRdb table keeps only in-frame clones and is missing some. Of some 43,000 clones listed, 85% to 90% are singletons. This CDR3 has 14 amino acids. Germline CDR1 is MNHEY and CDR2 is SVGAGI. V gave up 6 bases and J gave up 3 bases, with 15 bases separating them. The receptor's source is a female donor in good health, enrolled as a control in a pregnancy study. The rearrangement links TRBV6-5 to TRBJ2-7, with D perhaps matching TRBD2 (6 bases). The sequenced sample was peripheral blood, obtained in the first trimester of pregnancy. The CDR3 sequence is CASRRVLEGYEQYF. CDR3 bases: TGTGCCAGCAGACGGGTCTTGGAGGGCTACGAGCAGTACTTC.